This T cell receptor (beta chain) was recorded in a study of neurological immune-mediated disorders. Findings and limits, study-wide: None of the CDR3 amino acid sequences in expanded clones turned up in more than one subject, which points to private repertoires in all groups.

MiXCR, applied by TCRdb to the 5' RACE reads, yields one record per CDR3 protein. The sample records about 50,000 distinct CDR3 sequences, over 4% being singletons. This clonotype was detected ten times or more. Its antigen is unknown. Looked up from germline, CDR1 is SGHVS and CDR2 is FQNEAQ. The CDR3 contains 12 residues. The origin of this receptor is a man aged 45-65 years with multiple sclerosis. J is TRBJ2-7 and V is TRBV7-8; no clear D gene. The sample comprised PBMCs. The CDR3 sequence is CATSDQQSEQYF. CDR3 coding DNA: TGTGCAACCAGCGACCAACAATCTGAGCAGTACTTC.